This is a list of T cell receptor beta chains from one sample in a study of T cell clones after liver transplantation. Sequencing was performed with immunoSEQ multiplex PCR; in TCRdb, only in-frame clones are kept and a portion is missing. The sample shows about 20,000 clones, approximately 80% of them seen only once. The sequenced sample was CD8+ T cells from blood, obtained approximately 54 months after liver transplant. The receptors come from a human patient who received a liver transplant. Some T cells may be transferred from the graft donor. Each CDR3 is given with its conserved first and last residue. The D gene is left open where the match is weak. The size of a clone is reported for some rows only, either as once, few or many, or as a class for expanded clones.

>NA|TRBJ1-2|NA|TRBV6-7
CASLDSGYGYTF
TGTGCCAGCCTTGATTCGGGCTATGGCTACACCTTC
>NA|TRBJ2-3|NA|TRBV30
CAWSGHRESEDTQYF
TGTGCCTGGAGTGGTCACAGGGAGAGTGAAGATACGCAGTATTTT
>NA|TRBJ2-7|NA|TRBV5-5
CASSFLASGYEQYF
TGTGCCAGCAGCTTTCTCGCGTCTGGCTACGAGCAGTACTTC
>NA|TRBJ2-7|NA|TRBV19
CASSKKIDYEQYF
TGTGCCAGTAGTAAAAAGATTGACTACGAGCAGTACTTC
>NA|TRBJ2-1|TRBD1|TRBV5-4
CASSQTGQGAYNEQFF
TGTGCCAGCAGCCAGACCGGACAGGGGGCCTACAATGAGCAGTTCTTC
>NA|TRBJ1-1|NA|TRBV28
CASAPSRPYTEAFF
TGTGCCAGCGCTCCGTCCAGGCCATACACTGAAGCTTTCTTT
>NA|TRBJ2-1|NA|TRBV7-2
CASSLIGGRFNEQFF
TGTGCCAGCAGCCTCATTGGGGGGCGTTTCAATGAGCAGTTCTTC
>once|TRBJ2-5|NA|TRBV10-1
CASSPGHRGETQYF
TGCGCCAGCAGTCCGGGACATAGGGGAGAGACCCAGTACTTC
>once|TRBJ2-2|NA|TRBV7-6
CASSEAPEGGELFF
TGTGCCAGCAGCGAAGCCCCGGAGGGCGGGGAGCTGTTTTTT
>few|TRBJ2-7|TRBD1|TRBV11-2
CASSPVDRGLEQYF
TGTGCCAGCAGCCCCGTCGACAGGGGTCTCGAGCAGTACTTC
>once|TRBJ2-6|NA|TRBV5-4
CASSSTGSGANVLTF
TGTGCCAGCAGCTCAACAGGGTCTGGGGCCAACGTCCTGACTTTC
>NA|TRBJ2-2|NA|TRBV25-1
CASSRSAGELFF
TGTGCCAGCAGTAGAAGTGCCGGGGAGCTGTTTTTT
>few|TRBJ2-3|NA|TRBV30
CAWSVVESTDTQYF
TGTGCCTGGAGTGTGGTAGAAAGCACAGATACGCAGTATTTT
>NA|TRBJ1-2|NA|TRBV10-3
CAISDLRSRPGDYGYTF
TGTGCCATCAGTGACCTCAGGTCACGGCCCGGGGACTATGGCTACACCTTC
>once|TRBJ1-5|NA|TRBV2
CASRDDRTNQPQHF
TGTGCCAGCAGAGACGACAGGACGAATCAGCCCCAGCATTTT
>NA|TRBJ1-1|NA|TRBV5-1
CASRQGWMNTEAFF
TGCGCCAGCAGGCAGGGTTGGATGAACACTGAAGCTTTCTTT
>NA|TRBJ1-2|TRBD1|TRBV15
CVTSKDRGLGYGYTF
TGTGTCACCAGCAAAGACAGGGGGCTGGGCTATGGCTACACCTTC
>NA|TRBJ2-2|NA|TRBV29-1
CSVERQGGTGELFF
TGCAGCGTTGAGCGGCAGGGTGGTACCGGGGAGCTGTTTTTT
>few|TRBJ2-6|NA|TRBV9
CASSDSGANVLTF
TGTGCCAGCAGCGACTCTGGGGCCAACGTCCTGACTTTC
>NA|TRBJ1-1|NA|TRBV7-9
CASSFRGVTEAFF
TGTGCCAGCAGCTTTAGGGGGGTTACTGAAGCTTTCTTT
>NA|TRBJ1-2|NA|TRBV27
CASSLLIRGLLPSINYGYTF
TGTGCCAGCAGTTTATTGATTAGGGGCCTCTTACCATCTATTAACTATGGCTACACCTTC
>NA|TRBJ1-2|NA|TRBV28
CASSPILSNYGYTF
TGTGCCAGCAGTCCGATCCTTTCGAACTATGGCTACACCTTC
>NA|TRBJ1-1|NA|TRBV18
CASSPPYQQFNTEAFF
TGTGCCAGCTCACCTCCCTATCAGCAGTTTAACACTGAAGCTTTCTTT
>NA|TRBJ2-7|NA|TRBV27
CASSLSRAGAYEQYF
TGTGCCAGCAGTTTATCGAGGGCTGGAGCCTACGAGCAGTACTTC
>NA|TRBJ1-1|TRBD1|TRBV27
CASSLGTGVNTEAFF
TGTGCCAGCAGTTTGGGGACAGGGGTGAACACTGAAGCTTTCTTT
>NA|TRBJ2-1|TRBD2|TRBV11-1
CASSSSGGALVNEQFF
TGTGCCAGCAGCTCTAGCGGGGGGGCCCTGGTTAATGAGCAGTTCTTC
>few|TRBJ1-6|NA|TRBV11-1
CASSLRVGNSPLHF
TGTGCCAGCAGCTTAAGGGTGGGAAATTCACCCCTCCACTTT
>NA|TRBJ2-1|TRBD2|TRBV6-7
CASSSTTSGGNSSYNEQFF
TGTGCCAGCAGTTCCACGACTAGCGGGGGGAACAGCTCCTACAATGAGCAGTTCTTC
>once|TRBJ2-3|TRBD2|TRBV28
CASSSARLAGGRGPDTQYF
TGTGCCAGCAGTTCAGCCCGGCTAGCGGGGGGCAGGGGGCCAGATACGCAGTATTTT
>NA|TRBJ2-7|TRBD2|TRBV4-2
CASSQEWLADPAYEQYF
TGTGCCAGCAGCCAAGAATGGCTAGCGGATCCCGCCTACGAGCAGTACTTC
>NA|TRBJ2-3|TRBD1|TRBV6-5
CASSRDRVGDTQYF
TGTGCCAGCAGTAGGGACAGGGTCGGAGATACGCAGTATTTT
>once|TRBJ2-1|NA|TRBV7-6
CASSLSGGGRGEQFF
TGTGCCAGCAGCTTAAGTGGTGGGGGCCGTGGTGAGCAGTTCTTC
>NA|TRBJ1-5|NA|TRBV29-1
CSVEEEPNQPQHF
TGCAGCGTTGAAGAAGAACCAAATCAGCCCCAGCATTTT
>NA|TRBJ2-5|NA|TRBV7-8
CASSLGLSETQYF
TGTGCCAGCAGCTTAGGACTATCTGAGACCCAGTACTTC
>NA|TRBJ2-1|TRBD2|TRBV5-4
CASSFGGVNEQFF
TGTGCCAGCAGCTTCGGGGGGGTGAATGAGCAGTTCTTC
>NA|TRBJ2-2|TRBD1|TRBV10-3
CAISGTGGPNTGELFF
TGTGCCATCAGTGGGACAGGGGGACCGAACACCGGGGAGCTGTTTTTT
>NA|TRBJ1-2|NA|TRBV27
CASRSLDNYGYTF
TGTGCCAGCAGATCCTTAGACAACTATGGCTACACCTTC
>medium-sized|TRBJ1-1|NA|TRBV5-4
CASSWTANTEAFF
TGTGCCAGCAGCTGGACAGCAAACACTGAAGCTTTCTTT
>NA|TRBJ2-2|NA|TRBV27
CASSPRRGGTGELFF
TGTGCCAGCAGCCCCCGAAGGGGGGGAACCGGGGAGCTGTTTTTT
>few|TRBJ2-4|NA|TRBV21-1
CASSRPLGQGFSLAKNIQYF
TGTGCCAGCAGCAGACCCTTGGGACAGGGTTTCTCATTAGCCAAAAACATTCAGTACTTC
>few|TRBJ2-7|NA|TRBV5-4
CASSLWGFPEQYF
TGTGCCAGCAGCTTGTGGGGTTTCCCGGAGCAGTACTTC
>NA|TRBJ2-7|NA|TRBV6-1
CASSAHYEQYF
TGTGCCAGCAGTGCCCACTACGAGCAGTACTTC
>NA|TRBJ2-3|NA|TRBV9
CASSPATQYF
TGTGCCAGCAGTCCGGCTACGCAGTATTTT
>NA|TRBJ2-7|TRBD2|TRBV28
CASSPPTSGSPFDF
TGTGCCAGCAGTCCGCCGACTAGCGGGAGCCCATTTGACTTC
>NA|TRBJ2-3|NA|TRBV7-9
CASSAEADTQYF
TGTGCCAGCAGCGCGGAGGCAGATACGCAGTATTTT
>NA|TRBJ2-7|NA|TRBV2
CASSGSSTRMEYF
TGTGCCAGCAGTGGGAGCAGCACCAGAATGGAGTACTTC
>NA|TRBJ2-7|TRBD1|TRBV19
CASSIEGDRSSYEQYF
TGTGCCAGTAGTATAGAGGGGGACAGGAGCTCCTACGAGCAGTACTTC
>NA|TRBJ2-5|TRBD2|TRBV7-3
CASSKLAGGQETQYF
TGTGCCAGCAGCAAACTAGCGGGGGGGCAAGAGACCCAGTACTTC